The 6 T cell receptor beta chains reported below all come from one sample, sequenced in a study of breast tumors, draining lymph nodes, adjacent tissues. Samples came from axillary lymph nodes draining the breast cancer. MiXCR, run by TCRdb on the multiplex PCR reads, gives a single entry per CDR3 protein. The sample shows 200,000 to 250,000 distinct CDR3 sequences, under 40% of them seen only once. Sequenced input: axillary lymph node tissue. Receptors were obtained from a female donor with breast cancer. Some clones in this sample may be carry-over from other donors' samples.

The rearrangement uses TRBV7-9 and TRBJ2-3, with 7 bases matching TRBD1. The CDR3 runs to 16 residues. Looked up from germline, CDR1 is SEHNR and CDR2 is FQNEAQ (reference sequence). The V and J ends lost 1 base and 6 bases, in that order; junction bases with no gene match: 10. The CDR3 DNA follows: TGTGCCAGCAGCTTAGTCGGGCAGGGGGAGAGGGATACGCAGTATTTT. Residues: CASSLVGQGERDTQYF.

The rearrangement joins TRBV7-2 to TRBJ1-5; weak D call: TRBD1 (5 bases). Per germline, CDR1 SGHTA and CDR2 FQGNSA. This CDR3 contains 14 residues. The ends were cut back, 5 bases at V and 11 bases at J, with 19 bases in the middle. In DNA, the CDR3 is TGTGCCAGCAGCGCATTACGGGGCTGGGAGACCCAGCATTTT. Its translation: CASSALRGWETQHF.

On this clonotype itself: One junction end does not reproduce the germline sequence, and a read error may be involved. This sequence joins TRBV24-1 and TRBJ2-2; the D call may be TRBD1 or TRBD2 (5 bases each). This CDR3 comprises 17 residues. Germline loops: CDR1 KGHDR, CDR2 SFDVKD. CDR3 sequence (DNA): TGTGCCTCTACGAACCGAGGGGACCCGGGGACCGACCGGGGAGCTGTTTTT. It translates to CASTNRGDPGTDRGAVF.

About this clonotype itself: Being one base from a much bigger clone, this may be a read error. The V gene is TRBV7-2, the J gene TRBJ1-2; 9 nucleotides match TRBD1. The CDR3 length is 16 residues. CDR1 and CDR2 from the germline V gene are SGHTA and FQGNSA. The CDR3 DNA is TGTGCCAGCAGCCCCCGAGGGGGGACAGGGAGTGCTGGCCACACCTTC. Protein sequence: CASSPRGGTGSAGHTF. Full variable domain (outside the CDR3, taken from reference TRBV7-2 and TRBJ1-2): GAGVSQSPSNKVTEKGKDVELRCDPISGHTALYWYRQSLGQGLEFLIYFQGNSAPDKSGLPSDRFSAERTGGSVSTLTIQRTQQEDSAVYLCASSPRGGTGSAGHTFGSGTRLTVV.

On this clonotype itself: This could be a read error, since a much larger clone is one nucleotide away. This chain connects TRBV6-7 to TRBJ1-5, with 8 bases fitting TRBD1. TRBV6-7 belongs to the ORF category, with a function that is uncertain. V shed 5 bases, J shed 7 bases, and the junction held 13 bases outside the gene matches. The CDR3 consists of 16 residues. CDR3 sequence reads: CASSPRTGCKAQPQHF. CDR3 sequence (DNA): TGTGCCAGCAGTCCCCGGACAGGGTGCAAGGCGCAGCCCCAGCATTTT.

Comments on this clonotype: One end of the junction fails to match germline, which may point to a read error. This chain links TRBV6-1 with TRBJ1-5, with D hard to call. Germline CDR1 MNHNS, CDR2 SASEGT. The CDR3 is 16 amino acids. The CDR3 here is CASSQATRPPNQPQHF. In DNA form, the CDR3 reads TGTGCCAGCAGTCAAGCCACAAGACCTCCCAATCAGCCCCAGCATTTT.